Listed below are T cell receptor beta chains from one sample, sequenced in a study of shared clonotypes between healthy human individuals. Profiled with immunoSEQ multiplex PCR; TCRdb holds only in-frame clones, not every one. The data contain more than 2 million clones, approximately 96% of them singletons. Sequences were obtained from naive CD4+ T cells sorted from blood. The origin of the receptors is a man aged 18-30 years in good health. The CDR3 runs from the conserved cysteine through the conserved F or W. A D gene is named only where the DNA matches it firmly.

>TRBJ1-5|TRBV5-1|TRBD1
TGCGCCACCCTGACAGGGAATAATCAGCCCCAGCATTTT
CATLTGNNQPQHF
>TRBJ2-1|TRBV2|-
TGTGCCAGCACCTCGGGGGCGGTTCCCCCCAATGAGCAGTTCTTC
CASTSGAVPPNEQFF
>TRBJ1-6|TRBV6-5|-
TGTGCCAGCAGCTACGAACCGGGACACCAAAATTCACCCCTCCACTTT
CASSYEPGHQNSPLHF
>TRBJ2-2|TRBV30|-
TGTGCCTGGAGTCTGACCCCGTCCGGGGAGCTGTTTTTT
CAWSLTPSGELFF
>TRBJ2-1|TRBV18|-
TGTGCCAGCTCACCACCCGTTGGGTGGGAAAGGCCCAATGAGCAGTTCTTC
CASSPPVGWERPNEQFF
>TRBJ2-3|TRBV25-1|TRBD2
TGTGCCAGCAGTGACCCGGGACTAGCCACGGGAGATACGCAGTATTTT
CASSDPGLATGDTQYF
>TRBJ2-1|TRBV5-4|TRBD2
TGTGCCAGCAGCCTAAAGTGGCAGGGAACTAGCGTAGGGAATGAGCAGTTCTTC
CASSLKWQGTSVGNEQFF
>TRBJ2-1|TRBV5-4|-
TGTGCCAGCACCAATAGCGCCAGCTCCTACAATGAGCAGTTCTTC
CASTNSASSYNEQFF
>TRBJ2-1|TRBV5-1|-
TGCGCCAGCAGCCCGGGGTCGGTTTACAATGAGCAGTTCTTC
CASSPGSVYNEQFF
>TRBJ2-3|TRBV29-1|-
TGCAGCGTCACCGGAGGTACTAAGGGAGATACGCAGTATTTT
CSVTGGTKGDTQYF
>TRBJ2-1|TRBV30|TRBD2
TGTGCCTGGACAGGGACTAGCAGATACAATGAGCAGTTCTTC
CAWTGTSRYNEQFF
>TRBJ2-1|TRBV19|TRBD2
TGTGCCAGTAGTATTCGAGCGGGGAATTACAATGAGCAGTTCTTC
CASSIRAGNYNEQFF
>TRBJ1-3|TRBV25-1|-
TGTGCCAGCAGTGAATTCCGGGGTCCCAGCTCTGGAAACACCATATATTTT
CASSEFRGPSSGNTIYF
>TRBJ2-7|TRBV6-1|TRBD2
TGTGCCAGCAGTGAAATAGCGGGGAGGTACGAGCAGTACTTC
CASSEIAGRYEQYF
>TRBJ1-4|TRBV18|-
TGTGCCAGCTCACCTCAAGGACAGTTTAATGAAAAACTGTTTTTT
CASSPQGQFNEKLFF